A single sample is the source of the 26 T cell receptor beta chains below, sequenced in a study of molecular identifiers for immune sequencing clone quantification. TCRdb called the PCR reads again in MiXCR, with one record for every CDR3 protein. The sample lists a few hundred thousand distinct CDR3 sequences; about 20% were seen once. The sequenced sample was naive CD8+ T cells from blood, with Jurkat cell RNA spiked in. Specified subset: FACS-sorted CD8+CD4-CCR7+CD45RA+ naive T cells. Source of these receptors: a human donor in good health. Some libraries in this study had Jurkat cell RNA spiked in.

This clonotype showed up just a few times. The rearrangement links TRBV4-3 to TRBJ1-5; the D gene is possibly TRBD1 (6 bases). The CDR3 spans 16 residues. The ends were cut back, 0 bases at V and 3 bases at J, with 12 bases in the middle. The germline CDR1 and CDR2 sequences are LGHNA and YSLEER. CDR3 DNA: TGCGCCAGCAGCCAAGACCGGGCAGGGGCCAATCAGCCCCAGCATTTT. This translates into CASSQDRAGANQPQHF.

Ten or more counts support this clonotype. An end of the junction does not agree with germline; a read error may underlie this. This chain joins TRBV27 and TRBJ1-2, with TRBD1 matching 10 bases. The germline V gene encodes CDR1 MNHEY and CDR2 SMNVEV (reference sequence). There are 13 residues in the CDR3. The CDR3 bases are TGCGCCAGCAGCTGGACAGGGGGCTATGGCTACACCTTC. Protein: CASSWTGGYGYTF.

This clonotype was found a few times. The J gene is TRBJ2-3, the V gene TRBV10-3; 10 bases fit TRBD1. The CDR3 sequence is 15 residues long. With 11 bases clipped from V and 2 bases from J, the junction kept 10 bases outside the gene matches. CDR1 and CDR2 from the germline V gene are ENHRY and SYGVKD. The CDR3 bases are TGTGCCGCTGCACCGGGACAGGGGTCCACAGATACGCAGTATTTT. Amino acid sequence: CAAAPGQGSTDTQYF.

Many counts were recorded for this clonotype. This sequence joins TRBV4-1 and TRBJ1-1, with 11 positions matching TRBD1. This CDR3 is built from 15 residues. CDR1 MGHRA and CDR2 YSYEKL come from the germline V gene. The V segment lost 4 bases and the J segment 8 bases; nucleotides outside the gene matches: 9. This CDR3 is CASSPTGQGAAEAFF. The CDR3 bases are TGCGCCAGCAGCCCTACAGGACAGGGGGCTGCAGAAGCTTTCTTT.

The chain is built from TRBV11-2 and TRBJ2-3, with D unresolved. The CDR3 has 16 amino acids. Trimming left V 0 bases short and J 2 bases short, with 12 bases between. Germline CDR1 and CDR2: SGHAT and FQNNGV. The CDR3 is CASSLDEGFVTDTQYF. CDR3 nucleotide sequence: TGTGCCAGCAGCTTAGATGAAGGGTTTGTCACAGATACGCAGTATTTT.

A remark on this clonotype: This clone may be a read error of a much larger clone one base away. The chain links TRBV27 to TRBJ1-4; the D is unclear. CDR3 length: 15 amino acids. Germline values: CDR1 MNHEY, CDR2 SMNVEV (reference sequence). CDR3 protein: CASANNRAAGENLFF. CDR3 nucleotides: TGTGCCAGCGCGAACAACAGAGCCGCTGGTGAAAACCTGTTTTTT.

This clonotype was observed a handful of times. This rearrangement joins TRBV5-6 to TRBJ1-1, with 7 bases lining up with TRBD1. CDR3 length: 16 residues. Per germline, CDR1 SGHDT and CDR2 YYEEEE. The V gene end was trimmed by 4 bases and the J gene end by 5 bases; junction bases not matched to a gene: 14. The CDR3 reads CASSPLEGALGTEAFF. The CDR3 DNA sequence: TGTGCCAGCAGCCCTTTGGAGGGGGCGTTGGGAACTGAAGCTTTCTTT.

This clonotype was detected a few times. The chain couples TRBV19 to TRBJ2-7; perhaps TRBD1 as D (6 bases). This CDR3 has 14 residues. Germline CDR1 LNHDA, CDR2 SQIVND (reference sequence). V gave up 5 bases and J gave up 6 bases, with 17 bases separating them. As DNA, the CDR3 is TGTGCCAGTAGTGCAACTCCCGGGACAACCGAGCAGTACTTC. It translates to CASSATPGTTEQYF.

This clonotype was seen repeatedly, ten times or more. The chain combines TRBV19 with TRBJ1-4; D is ambiguous. Trimming cost V 3 bases and J 5 bases, with 13 bases left between them. CDR1 LNHDA and CDR2 SQIVND come from the germline V gene (reference sequence). The CDR3 covers 15 residues. The CDR3 loop is CASSIRQPGNEKLFF. The CDR3 DNA is TGTGCCAGTAGTATCCGTCAGCCTGGAAATGAAAAACTGTTTTTT.

As regards this clonotype: This may be a read error: a much more frequent sequence differs by one nucleotide. The V call is TRBV30, the J call TRBJ2-7, with no clear D. This CDR3 has 12 amino acids. Per germline, CDR1 GTSNPN and CDR2 SVGIG (reference sequence). The CDR3 region is CAWSVLIYERYF. DNA of the CDR3: TGTGCCTGGAGTGTACTGATTTACGAGCGGTACTTC.

This clonotype came up many times. This chain uses TRBV7-9 with TRBJ2-3, with TRBD2 matching 11 bases. V was pared by 5 bases and J by 6 bases, with 7 bases of the junction left unmatched. CDR1 SEHNR and CDR2 FQNEAQ come from the germline V gene (reference sequence). The CDR3 sequence is 15 residues long. CDR3: CASSMTSGTRDTQYF. DNA of the CDR3: TGTGCCAGCAGCATGACTAGCGGGACCAGGGATACGCAGTATTTT.

Concerning this clonotype itself: A much larger clone sits a single nucleotide away, making a read error possible. V and J are TRBV4-3 and TRBJ2-6; 8 bases line up with TRBD1. Germline CDR1 reads LGHNA; CDR2 reads YSLEER. The CDR3 has 17 amino acids. J was trimmed by 0 bases and V by 8 bases; bases with no gene match: 9. In DNA form, the CDR3 reads TGCGCCAGCGGTTTGGACAGGGTTAGCTCTGGGGCCAACGTCCTGACTTTC. Its protein product is CASGLDRVSSGANVLTF.

The chain uses TRBV19 and TRBJ1-5; D not resolved. The CDR3 is 15 amino acids. Deletions cut 6 bases from V and 0 bases from J, with 12 bases between. CDR1 and CDR2 (germline): LNHDA, SQIVND (reference sequence). The CDR3 DNA reads as TGTGCCAGTAGCAGCTCAGTTTATAGCAATCAGCCCCAGCATTTT. Encoded protein: CASSSSVYSNQPQHF.

The genes are TRBV6-2 or TRBV6-3 and TRBJ2-1; tentative D call: TRBD2 (6 bases). Germline values: CDR1 MNHEY, CDR2 SVGEGT. Trimming removed 5 bases at V and 4 bases at J, with 9 bases between. The CDR3 is 13 amino acids. CDR3 sequence: CASSTSPYNEQFF. CDR3 sequence (DNA): TGTGCCAGCAGTACTAGCCCATACAATGAGCAGTTCTTC.

The sample holds a few counts of this clonotype. The chain recombines TRBV20-1 with TRBJ2-7, with 8 bases aligning to TRBD1. The junction had 9 bases not matched to a gene; V was cut back by 0 bases and J by 5 bases. Germline V gives CDR1 DFQATT, CDR2 SNEGSKA (reference sequence). CDR3 length: 15 amino acids. CDR3 sequence: CSARDRDRILHEQYF. CDR3 nucleotides: TGCAGTGCTAGAGATCGGGACAGGATCCTCCACGAGCAGTACTTC.

The sample holds many counts of this clonotype. This chain uses TRBV15 with TRBJ1-1; the D gene is possibly TRBD1 (5 bases). Between the trimmed V and J ends, which lost 5 bases and 4 bases, there was a span of 11 bases. This CDR3 spans 13 amino acids. The germline V gene has CDR1 LNHNV and CDR2 YYDKDF (reference sequence). CDR3: CATSDSRVTEAFF. CDR3 coding DNA: TGTGCCACCAGCGACTCCAGGGTCACTGAAGCTTTCTTT.

Concerning this clonotype itself: One base away lies a much larger clone, so this may be a sequencing read error. The CDR3 spells CASSMTGYERYF. The CDR3 coding sequence is TGTGCCAGCAGTATGACAGGCTACGAGCGGTACTTC. This chain links TRBV6-5 with TRBJ2-7, with a possible D match to TRBD1 (6 bases). Per germline, CDR1 MNHEY and CDR2 SVGAGI. The CDR3 consists of 12 residues.

The V call is TRBV28, the J call TRBJ2-7; no clear D gene. Trimming stripped 2 bases from V and 0 bases from J, with 8 bases between. The CDR3 length is 14 residues. Germline CDR1 and CDR2: MDHEN and SYDVKM. The CDR3 sequence: CASSLSHPSYEQYF. CDR3 nucleotide sequence: TGTGCCAGCAGTTTAAGTCATCCCTCCTACGAGCAGTACTTC.

The J gene is TRBJ2-1, the V gene TRBV19; D remains unclear. Trimming removed 4 bases at V and 8 bases at J, with 6 bases between. CDR1 is LNHDA and CDR2 is SQIVND in the germline V gene (reference sequence). This CDR3 contains 11 residues. The CDR3 protein is CASSNLYEQFF. The CDR3 bases are TGTGCCAGTAGTAACTTATATGAGCAGTTCTTC.

This clonotype was found many times. The chain recombines TRBV28 with TRBJ2-4, with TRBD2 identical over 9 bases. The germline V gene encodes CDR1 MDHEN and CDR2 SYDVKM. Losses at the gene ends were 8 bases for V and 1 base for J; bases not matched to a gene: 12. The CDR3 length is 17 residues. The DNA of the CDR3 is TGTGCCAGCCGGGATCTAGCGGGATTCACGGCCAAAAACATTCAGTACTTC. Translating it yields CASRDLAGFTAKNIQYF.

This clonotype was seen many times. The CDR3 region is CASENREDNEQFF. The CDR3 DNA follows: TGCGCCAGCGAGAACAGGGAGGACAATGAGCAGTTCTTC. This rearrangement joins TRBV5-1 to TRBJ2-1; the D gene could be TRBD1 or TRBD2 (6 bases each). The germline CDR1 and CDR2 sequences are SGHRS and YFSETQ. The CDR3 consists of 13 residues. Trimming took 7 bases from V and 5 from J, leaving 13 bases between them.

There are many counts of this clonotype. The chain joins TRBV30 to TRBJ2-7, with a tentative D call TRBD1 (5 bases). From germline, CDR1 is GTSNPN and CDR2 SVGIG (reference sequence). CDR3 size: 12 residues. Trimming stripped 2 bases from V and 1 base from J, with 6 bases between. CDR3 residues: CAWSRGSYEQYF. The CDR3 coding sequence is TGTGCCTGGAGTAGGGGATCCTACGAGCAGTACTTC.

On this clonotype itself: The junction departs from germline at one end; a sequencing error may be responsible. This rearrangement joins TRBV5-3 to TRBJ1-2; a weak D match, TRBD1 (6 bases). TRBV5-3 falls under the ORF class, with uncertain function. There are 17 residues in the CDR3. For the CDR3, the DNA is TGTGCCAGCAGCTTGAGTTGGAGCAGGGGATCTAACTATGGCGACACCTTC. As protein: CASSLSWSRGSNYGDTF.

The chain has TRBV25-1 and TRBJ1-4, with 7 bases that match TRBD1. Germline CDR1 and CDR2: MGHDK and SYGVNS. This CDR3 contains 11 residues. The junction had 0 bases not matched to a gene; V was cut back by 6 bases and J by 8 bases. CDR3 bases: TGTGCCAGCAGGACAGGGGAAAAACTGTTTTTT. Amino acid sequence: CASRTGEKLFF.

This chain joins TRBV12-3 or TRBV12-4 and TRBJ2-7; D is unresolved. The V gene lost 2 bases and the J gene lost 1 base, with 12 bases spanning the gap. The CDR3 spans 15 residues. The CDR3 loop reads CASSLKSSMSYEQYF. As DNA, the CDR3 is TGTGCCAGCAGTTTAAAGTCGTCCATGTCCTACGAGCAGTACTTC.

This clonotype was seen a handful of times. The chain is built from TRBV7-9 and TRBJ2-7; TRBD2 matches 7 bases. V dropped 4 bases and J dropped 3; count of bases not matched to a gene: 6. Germline V gives CDR1 SEHNR, CDR2 FQNEAQ (reference sequence). The CDR3 is 14 amino acids. CDR3 region: CASSSSGTLYEQYF. Here the CDR3 DNA reads TGTGCCAGCAGCTCAAGCGGGACCCTCTACGAGCAGTACTTC.